The entry below describes one T cell receptor (beta chain). The CDR3 loop spans 17 amino acids. V was cut by 3 bases and J by 0 bases, with 17 bases left in between. CDR1 is SGHVS, CDR2 FNYEAQ, per germline. The data stem from a study of blood T cells in healthy people across ages. The individuals who served as donors were healthy Caucasians living in Russia, aged about 6 to 100. Researchers isolated at least 7 million PBMCs per sample. The authors ran a second PCR of 7 to 11 cycles using a sample-barcoded 5' primer and a J-beta primer mix. Each CDR3 protein is one row after TCRdb ran MiXCR on the 5' RACE reads. Among about 1.1 million distinct CDR3 sequences listed, less than 45% were seen once.

The sample consisted of blood. The clonotype originates from a man aged 18 to 29 in good health. The rearrangement uses TRBV7-6 and TRBJ1-1; no reliable D call. The CDR3 spells CASSFDWEQSMNTEAFF. The CDR3 DNA reads TGTGCCAGCAGCTTCGATTGGGAACAGTCCATGAACACTGAAGCTTTCTTT.